This entry features one TCR beta chain sequence. Generated by immunoSEQ multiplex PCR, the TCRdb table keeps only in-frame clones and is missing some. The sample lists about 250,000 clones, approximately 89% occurring once. This specimen comes from a study of blood T cell repertoires in COVID-19. The CDR3 length is 15 residues. Germline CDR1 reads WNHNN; CDR2 reads SYGVQD (reference sequence). Trimming at V came to 2 bases and at J to 6 bases, leaving 6 bases not matched to a gene. This chain connects TRBV10-1 to TRBJ2-3, with 9 nucleotides matching TRBD2. This TCR came from a woman in her twenties or thirties with acute COVID-19. Input material: PBMCs or T cells enriched from blood (not recorded which). The chain's CDR3 is CASSERSGGSDTQYF. CDR3 in DNA: TGCGCCAGCAGTGAGAGAAGCGGGGGGTCGGATACGCAGTATTTT.